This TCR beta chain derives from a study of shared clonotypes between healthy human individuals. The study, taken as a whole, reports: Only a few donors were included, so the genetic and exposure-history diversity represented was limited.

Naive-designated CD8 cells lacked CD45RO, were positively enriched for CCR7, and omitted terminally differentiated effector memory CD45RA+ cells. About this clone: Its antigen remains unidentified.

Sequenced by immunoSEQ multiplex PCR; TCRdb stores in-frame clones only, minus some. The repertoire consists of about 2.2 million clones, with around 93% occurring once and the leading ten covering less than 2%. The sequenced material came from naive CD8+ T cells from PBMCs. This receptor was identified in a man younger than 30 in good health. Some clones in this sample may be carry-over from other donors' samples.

CDR3 in DNA: TGCGCCAGCAGTGAGTCGAGAGGGCAGGAGGAGACCCAGTACTTC. As protein: CASSESRGQEETQYF. This chain uses TRBV10-2 with TRBJ2-5; a possible D gene is TRBD2 (5 bases). Germline values: CDR1 WSHSY, CDR2 SAAADI. This CDR3 spans 15 amino acids. V was trimmed by 0 bases and J by 5 bases, leaving 13 bases between them.